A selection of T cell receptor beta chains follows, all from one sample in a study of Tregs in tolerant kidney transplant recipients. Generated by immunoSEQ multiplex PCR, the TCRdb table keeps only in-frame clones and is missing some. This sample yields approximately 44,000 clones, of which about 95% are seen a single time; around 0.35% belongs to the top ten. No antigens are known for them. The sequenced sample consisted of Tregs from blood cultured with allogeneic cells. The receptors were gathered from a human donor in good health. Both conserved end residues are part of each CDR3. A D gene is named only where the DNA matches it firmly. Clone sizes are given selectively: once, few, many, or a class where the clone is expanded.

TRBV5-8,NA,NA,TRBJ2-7,TGTGCCAGCAGCGTTGCCTCCTTCGCCATAGGACCCTACGAGCAGTACTTC,CASSVASFAIGPYEQYF
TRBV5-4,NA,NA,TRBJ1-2,TGTGCCAGCAGCTCGCCCCCCCTTCCGGGACCAGCGGGTGGCTACACCTTC,CASSSPPLPGPAGGYTF
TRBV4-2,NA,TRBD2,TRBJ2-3,TGTGCCAGCGGTCAACCGTGGGAGGGTGGGAACACAGATACGCAGTATTTT,CASGQPWEGGNTDTQYF
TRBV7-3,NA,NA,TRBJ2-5,TGTGCCAGCAGCACCAGCGGGCATGGCGAGACCCAGTACTTC,CASSTSGHGETQYF
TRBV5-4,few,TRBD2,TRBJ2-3,TGTGCCAGCAGCTTTGTGGGAGGGAAGGATACGCAGTATTTT,CASSFVGGKDTQYF
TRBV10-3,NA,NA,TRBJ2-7,TGTGCCATCACTCCAGGGGAATTGGGCGAGCAGTACTTC,CAITPGELGEQYF
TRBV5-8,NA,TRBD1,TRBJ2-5,TGTGCCAGCAGCATGATGACAGGGGTAACGGGGACCCAGTACTTC,CASSMMTGVTGTQYF
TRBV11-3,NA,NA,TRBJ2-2,TGTGCCAGCAGGACAGGCTCTCACACCGGGGAGCTGTTTTTT,CASRTGSHTGELFF
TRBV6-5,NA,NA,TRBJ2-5,TGTGCCAGCACCGGGAGTGAGACCCAGTACTTC,CASTGSETQYF
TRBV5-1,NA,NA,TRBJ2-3,TGCGCCAGCAGCTGGACTTCTTCGGATACGCAGTATTTT,CASSWTSSDTQYF
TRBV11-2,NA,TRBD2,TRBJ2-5,TGTGCCAGCAGCTTAACCCTAGCGGGAGGGCCTCGTAGAGAGACCCAGTACTTC,CASSLTLAGGPRRETQYF
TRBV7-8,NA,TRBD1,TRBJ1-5,TGTGCCAGCAGCCCGGACAGGGTGAGTCAGCCCCAGCATTTT,CASSPDRVSQPQHF
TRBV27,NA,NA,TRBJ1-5,TGTGCCAGCAGTTTAGGCAGGCCGTATAGCAATCAGCCCCAGCATTTT,CASSLGRPYSNQPQHF
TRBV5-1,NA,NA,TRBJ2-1,TGCGCCAGCAGCTTTATTTACAATGAGCAGTTCTTC,CASSFIYNEQFF
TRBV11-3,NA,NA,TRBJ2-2,TGTGCCAGCAGCTTAGATAAACGGGGGTGGATCACCGGGGAGCTGTTTTTT,CASSLDKRGWITGELFF
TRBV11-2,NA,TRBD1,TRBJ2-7,TGTGCCAGCACTTTGGGACAGCTCAGCTCCTACGAGCAGTACTTC,CASTLGQLSSYEQYF
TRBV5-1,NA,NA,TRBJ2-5,TGCGCCAGCAGCTTCAGCTCTCAAGAGACCCAGTACTTC,CASSFSSQETQYF
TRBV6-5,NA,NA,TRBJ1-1,TGTGCCAGCAAGAGGGGGTGGAACACTGAAGCTTTCTTT,CASKRGWNTEAFF
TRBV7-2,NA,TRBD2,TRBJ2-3,TGTGCCAGCAGCTTTACGGGAGGGAAGACAGATACGCAGTATTTT,CASSFTGGKTDTQYF
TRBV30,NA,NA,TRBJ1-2,TGTGCCTGGGGGGGACTATTCCTAAAAGCGGATCGAAACTATGGCTACACCTTC,CAWGGLFLKADRNYGYTF
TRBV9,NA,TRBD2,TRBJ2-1,TGTGCCAGCAGCGTCGGGGGGGACTACCGGTACAATGAGCAGTTCTTC,CASSVGGDYRYNEQFF
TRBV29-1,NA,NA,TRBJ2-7,TGCAGCGTTCTGACAGACCACTACGAGCAGTACTTC,CSVLTDHYEQYF
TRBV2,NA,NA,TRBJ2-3,TGTGCCAGCAGTGAAGGGACCACGACAGATACGCAGTATTTT,CASSEGTTTDTQYF
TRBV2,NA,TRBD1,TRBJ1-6,TGTGCCAGCAGGGCTACAGGGGGCCCCTATAATTCACCCCTCCACTTT,CASRATGGPYNSPLHF
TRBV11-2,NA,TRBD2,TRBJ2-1,TGTGCCAGCAGCTTAAAGAGGTCGGGAGGGTACAATGAGCAGTTCTTC,CASSLKRSGGYNEQFF
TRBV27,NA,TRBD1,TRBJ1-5,TGTGCCAGCAGGAGGCAGGGGGCTTTGAGCAATCAGCCCCAGCATTTT,CASRRQGALSNQPQHF
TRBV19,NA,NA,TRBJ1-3,TGTGCCAGTAACCCGATCGGCAGACCCTCTGGAAACACCATATATTTT,CASNPIGRPSGNTIYF
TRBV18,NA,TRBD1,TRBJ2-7,TGTGCCAGCTCTCTGGGGACAGACCGCGAGCAGTACTTC,CASSLGTDREQYF
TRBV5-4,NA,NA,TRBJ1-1,TGTGCCAGCAGCACCGACAGGACCCACAGTATGAACACTGAAGCTTTCTTT,CASSTDRTHSMNTEAFF
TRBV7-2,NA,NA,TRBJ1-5,TGTGCCAGCAGCCTTGTCGGGATGAGCAATCAGCCCCAGCATTTT,CASSLVGMSNQPQHF
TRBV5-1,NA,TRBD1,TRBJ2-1,TGCGCCAGCAGCTTGGGTTTAAGGGGGCGAAGATACAATGAGCAGTTCTTC,CASSLGLRGRRYNEQFF
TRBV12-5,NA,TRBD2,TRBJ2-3,TGTGCTAGCGGGGGGGCCGGAGATACGCAGTATTTT,CASGGAGDTQYF
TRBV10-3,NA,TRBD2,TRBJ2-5,TGTGCCATCAGCGCCGGGACTAGCGGGGGGGAAGAGACCCAGTACTTC,CAISAGTSGGEETQYF
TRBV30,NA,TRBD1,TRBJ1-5,TGTGCCTGGAGTAACGGACAGGACTCGATTAGCAATCAGCCCCAGCATTTT,CAWSNGQDSISNQPQHF
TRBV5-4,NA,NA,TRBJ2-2,TGTGCCAGCAGTCCGGACCTGTTCACCGGGGAGCTGTTTTTT,CASSPDLFTGELFF
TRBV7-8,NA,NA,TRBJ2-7,TGTGCCAGCAGCTTAGTACCAGGGTCCTACGAGCAGTACTTC,CASSLVPGSYEQYF
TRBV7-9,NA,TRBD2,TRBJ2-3,TGTGCCAGCAGCTTAGTAGCGGGAGGCACAGATACGCAGTATTTT,CASSLVAGGTDTQYF
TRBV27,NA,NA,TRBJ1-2,TGTGCCAGAAAGACAGGTCCCGCTGGCTACACCTTC,CARKTGPAGYTF
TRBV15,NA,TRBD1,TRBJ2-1,TGTGCCACCAGCAGAGGGCAGGGGGTATATGAGCAGTTCTTC,CATSRGQGVYEQFF
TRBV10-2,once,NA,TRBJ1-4,TGCGCCACCCGGGACCCAACAACTAATGAAAAACTGTTTTTT,CATRDPTTNEKLFF
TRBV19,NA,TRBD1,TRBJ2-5,TGTGCCAGTAGGCGGCAGGGACAGCAAGAGACCCAGTACTTC,CASRRQGQQETQYF
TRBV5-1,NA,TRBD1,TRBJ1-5,TGCGCCAGCAGCTTGGGGACAGGCAGCAATCAGCCCCAGCATTTT,CASSLGTGSNQPQHF
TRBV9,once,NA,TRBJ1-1,TGTGCCAGCAGCGTCCTCGGGGGGAGGGACACTGAAGCTTTCTTT,CASSVLGGRDTEAFF
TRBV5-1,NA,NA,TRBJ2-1,TGCGCCAGCAGCTTTACAGGCGGCGATGAGCAGTTCTTC,CASSFTGGDEQFF
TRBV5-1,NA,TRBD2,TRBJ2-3,TGCGCCAGCAGCTTGGCCAGCGGGAGGAATACGCAGTATTTT,CASSLASGRNTQYF
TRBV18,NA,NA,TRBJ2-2,TGTGCCAGCTCACCCCCTCTCCGGGGAACCGGGGAGCTGTTTTTT,CASSPPLRGTGELFF
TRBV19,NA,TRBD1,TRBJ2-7,TGTGCCAGTAGTCGTGGACAGGGGGTCCCCTACGAGCAGTACTTC,CASSRGQGVPYEQYF
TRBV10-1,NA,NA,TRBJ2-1,TGCGCCAGCAGTGAGTATGGCGGGACCTTTACCAATGAGCAGTTCTTC,CASSEYGGTFTNEQFF
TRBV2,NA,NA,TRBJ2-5,TGTGCCAGCAACCGTGAGACCCAGTACTTC,CASNRETQYF
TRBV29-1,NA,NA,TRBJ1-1,TGCAGCGTTGATTCCGGTAGGGGCATGAACACTGAAGCTTTCTTT,CSVDSGRGMNTEAFF
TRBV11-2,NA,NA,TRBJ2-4,TGTGCCAGCAGCGCTAGTCGAAACATTCAGTACTTC,CASSASRNIQYF
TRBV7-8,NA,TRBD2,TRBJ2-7,TGTGCCAGCAACGGACTAGCGGGGGGCCGACTACCGGACCTCTACGAGCAGTACTTC,CASNGLAGGRLPDLYEQYF